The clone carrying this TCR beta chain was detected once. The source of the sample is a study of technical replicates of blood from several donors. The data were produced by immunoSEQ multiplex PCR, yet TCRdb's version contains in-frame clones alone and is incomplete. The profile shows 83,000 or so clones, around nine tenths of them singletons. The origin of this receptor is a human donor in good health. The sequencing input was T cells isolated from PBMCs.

CDR3 region: CASSVRAGGDYEQYF. In DNA, the CDR3 is TGTGCCAGCAGCGTAAGGGCAGGGGGCGACTACGAGCAGTACTTC. This sequence joins TRBV9 and TRBJ2-7; 8 bases align to TRBD1. The CDR3 runs 15 residues. With 1 base clipped from V and 3 bases from J, the junction kept 6 bases outside the gene matches. CDR1 is SGDLS, CDR2 YYNGEE, per germline.